The rows below give T cell receptor beta chains drawn from one sample of a study of cytomegalovirus exposure and HLA in healthy donors. Sequencing used immunoSEQ multiplex PCR; TCRdb keeps in-frame clones, though not all of them. The table lists some 240,000 clones, roughly 85% of them singletons. Sequencing was performed on PBMCs. These receptor sequences come from a woman aged 18-29 years in good health and CMV-seronegative. CDR3s include the opening cysteine and the closing phenylalanine or tryptophan. The order of the fields is D gene, V gene, clone size, J gene, CDR3 DNA, CDR3 protein. The D gene is left open where the match is weak. A clone size is listed for some rows: how often the clone was seen (once, few, many), or a class if it is expanded.

D: .
V: TRBV7-3
size: .
J: TRBJ1-2
DNA: TGTGCCAGCAGCGTGACCCTAGCGGGGGATGGCTACACCTTC
CDR3: CASSVTLAGDGYTF

D: .
V: TRBV25-1
size: .
J: TRBJ2-7
DNA: TGTGCCCTTCTTCGGGGCAGATACTACGAGCAGTACTTC
CDR3: CALLRGRYYEQYF

D: .
V: TRBV9
size: .
J: TRBJ1-4
DNA: TGTGCCAGCAGCGTCAAGTCGGGGACGGATGAAAAACTGTTTTTT
CDR3: CASSVKSGTDEKLFF

D: .
V: TRBV30
size: .
J: TRBJ2-3
DNA: TGTGCCTGGGGAGAGAGACTAGAATCGGATACGCAGTATTTT
CDR3: CAWGERLESDTQYF

D: TRBD1
V: TRBV25-1
size: .
J: TRBJ1-1
DNA: TGTGCCAGCAGTGACTCCCAGGGGGCCGGTGGGACTGAAGCTTTCTTT
CDR3: CASSDSQGAGGTEAFF

D: TRBD2
V: TRBV28
size: .
J: TRBJ2-7
DNA: TGTGCCAGCAGTTTAAGAGTAGCGGGGGTCTACGAGCAGTACTTC
CDR3: CASSLRVAGVYEQYF

D: .
V: TRBV9
size: once
J: TRBJ2-1
DNA: TGTGCCAGCAGCGTAGTTGGCGGACTACACCTCCTCTACAATGAGCAGTTCTTC
CDR3: CASSVVGGLHLLYNEQFF

D: .
V: TRBV5-1
size: .
J: TRBJ2-3
DNA: TGCGCCAGCAGCTTGGGCAGGGTCACCAGCACAGATACGCAGTATTTT
CDR3: CASSLGRVTSTDTQYF

D: .
V: TRBV30
size: .
J: TRBJ2-7
DNA: TGTGCCTGGGGGGGGACAGTCAACGAGCAGTACTTC
CDR3: CAWGGTVNEQYF

D: .
V: TRBV9
size: .
J: TRBJ2-3
DNA: TGTGCCAGCAGCGTTTATAGCAGCACAGATACGCAGTATTTT
CDR3: CASSVYSSTDTQYF

D: TRBD1
V: TRBV19
size: .
J: TRBJ1-1
DNA: TGTGCCAGTAGTCAGGGGGCCGGAACTGAAGCTTTCTTT
CDR3: CASSQGAGTEAFF

D: .
V: TRBV7-2
size: .
J: TRBJ2-7
DNA: TGTGCCAGCAGCTTATCCCAAGGGAACTACGAGCAGTACTTC
CDR3: CASSLSQGNYEQYF

D: .
V: TRBV7-9
size: .
J: TRBJ1-2
DNA: TGTGCCAGCAGAGTGGAGGGGCCCCTAGGCTACACCTTC
CDR3: CASRVEGPLGYTF

D: TRBD2
V: TRBV2
size: .
J: TRBJ2-1
DNA: TGTGCCAGCAGTGCCCCTTACAGCGGGGGAACAAGGGAGCAGTTCTTC
CDR3: CASSAPYSGGTREQFF

D: .
V: TRBV30
size: .
J: TRBJ1-4
DNA: TGTGCCTGGAGCACCCTTGGGGAAAAACTGTTTTTT
CDR3: CAWSTLGEKLFF

D: .
V: TRBV25-1
size: .
J: TRBJ1-4
DNA: TGTGCCAGCAATCCTCGCGGAGCAACTAATGAAAAACTGTTTTTT
CDR3: CASNPRGATNEKLFF

D: TRBD2
V: TRBV5-1
size: few
J: TRBJ2-1
DNA: TGCGCCAGCAGCTCAGCGGGAGTCACCTACAATGAGCAGTTCTTC
CDR3: CASSSAGVTYNEQFF

D: .
V: TRBV7-2
size: .
J: TRBJ2-3
DNA: TGTGCCAGCAGCTTAGAAAATCGCGGGACGCAGTATTTT
CDR3: CASSLENRGTQYF

D: .
V: TRBV5-4
size: .
J: TRBJ2-7
DNA: TGTGCCAGCAGCTTGGCCCCATCGACGGACTACTCCTACGAGCAGTACTTC
CDR3: CASSLAPSTDYSYEQYF

D: TRBD1
V: TRBV28
size: few
J: TRBJ1-2
DNA: TGTGCCAGCACCCAAGGACAGGGACGTAACTATGGCTACACCTTC
CDR3: CASTQGQGRNYGYTF

D: TRBD2
V: TRBV30
size: .
J: TRBJ2-2
DNA: TGTGCCTGGAGTCCGGTCGGCCCTGCGGGGAGCGGGAGATTTTACGGGGAGCTGTTTTTT
CDR3: CAWSPVGPAGSGRFYGELFF

D: TRBD2
V: TRBV27
size: .
J: TRBJ2-3
DNA: TGTGCCAGCAGTCTCTTAGCGGGGGGTGTTACAGATACGCAGTATTTT
CDR3: CASSLLAGGVTDTQYF

D: .
V: TRBV6-5
size: once
J: TRBJ1-4
DNA: TGTGCAGCAAAGGGGTACGAAAAACTGTTTTTT
CDR3: CAAKGYEKLFF

D: TRBD1
V: TRBV27
size: .
J: TRBJ2-7
DNA: TGTGCCAGCAGTTTATCGACAGGGGACCCCTACGAGCAGTACTTC
CDR3: CASSLSTGDPYEQYF

D: TRBD2
V: TRBV9
size: .
J: TRBJ2-5
DNA: TGTGCCAGCAGCGGCGGCGGGGGGGCTGGTGAACCAGGAGAGACCCAGTACTTC
CDR3: CASSGGGGAGEPGETQYF

D: TRBD2
V: TRBV27
size: .
J: TRBJ2-7
DNA: TGTGCCAGCAGTTCCCGACTAGCCCTCCACGAGCAGTACTTC
CDR3: CASSSRLALHEQYF

D: TRBD1
V: TRBV18
size: .
J: TRBJ1-2
DNA: TGTGCCAGCTCGTTTCGTGGGACAGGGCGGTATGGCTACACCTTC
CDR3: CASSFRGTGRYGYTF

D: .
V: TRBV28
size: once
J: TRBJ2-2
DNA: TGTGCCAGCAGTTTCAGCGTCTCGGACACCGGGGAGCTGTTTTTT
CDR3: CASSFSVSDTGELFF

D: TRBD1
V: TRBV18
size: .
J: TRBJ2-7
DNA: TGTGCCAGCTCCCGACAGGGTGGATCCTACGAGCAGTACTTC
CDR3: CASSRQGGSYEQYF

D: .
V: TRBV4-1
size: .
J: TRBJ1-1
DNA: TGCGCCAGCAGCCAAGCCAGGTACGCTTTCTTT
CDR3: CASSQARYAFF

D: .
V: TRBV27
size: few
J: TRBJ1-6
DNA: TGTGCCAGCACCCTAAGGAGCTCCTATAATTCACCCCTCCACTTT
CDR3: CASTLRSSYNSPLHF

D: .
V: TRBV11-2
size: .
J: TRBJ2-7
DNA: TGTGCCAGCAGCTTATCCCCAGCGGTCTCCTACGAGCAGTACTTC
CDR3: CASSLSPAVSYEQYF

D: .
V: TRBV7-9
size: .
J: TRBJ1-1
DNA: TGTGCCAGCAGCTTAGTGGACAGTAACACTGAAGCTTTCTTT
CDR3: CASSLVDSNTEAFF

D: .
V: TRBV6-4
size: few
J: TRBJ2-4
DNA: TGTGCCAGCAGTGACTCGATTCACAGGCCCAAAAACATTCAGTACTTC
CDR3: CASSDSIHRPKNIQYF

D: .
V: TRBV14
size: .
J: TRBJ2-5
DNA: TGTGCCAGCAGCCAAGACTATCAAGAGACCCAGTACTTC
CDR3: CASSQDYQETQYF

D: .
V: TRBV25-1
size: .
J: TRBJ2-5
DNA: TGTGCCAGCAGTGAATCCGGCCAAGAGACCCAGTACTTC
CDR3: CASSESGQETQYF

D: .
V: TRBV7-3
size: .
J: TRBJ2-3
DNA: TGTGCCAGCAGCTTAAGTAATGGTTACACAGATACGCAGTATTTT
CDR3: CASSLSNGYTDTQYF

D: .
V: TRBV28
size: .
J: TRBJ2-7
DNA: TGTGCCAGCAGTTTCCCCGGGTCGTTTAGGGAGCAGTACTTC
CDR3: CASSFPGSFREQYF

D: .
V: TRBV27
size: .
J: TRBJ1-1
DNA: TGTGCCAGCAGTTTGGAGGGCTCTGGCACTGAAGCTTTCTTT
CDR3: CASSLEGSGTEAFF

D: .
V: TRBV20-1
size: .
J: TRBJ2-7
DNA: TGCAGTGCTAGAGATTGGGCCGGGCAGTACTTC
CDR3: CSARDWAGQYF

D: .
V: TRBV4-1
size: few
J: TRBJ1-2
DNA: TGCGCCAGCAGCCAACACCAATGGGACAATGGCTACACCTTC
CDR3: CASSQHQWDNGYTF

D: TRBD2
V: TRBV5-1
size: .
J: TRBJ2-3
DNA: TGCGCCAGCAGCTTGAGATCTATAGCGGGAGCTTTGGATACGCAGTATTTT
CDR3: CASSLRSIAGALDTQYF

D: TRBD1
V: TRBV29-1
size: .
J: TRBJ1-4
DNA: TGCAGCGTTGGAGGGGGCAAGTTTGAAAAACTGTTTTTT
CDR3: CSVGGGKFEKLFF

D: .
V: TRBV5-1
size: .
J: TRBJ2-3
DNA: TGCGCCAGCAGCTTCGGGCAGATAGGGGATACGCAGTATTTT
CDR3: CASSFGQIGDTQYF

D: .
V: TRBV5-1
size: .
J: TRBJ2-1
DNA: TGCGCCAGCAGCCCCGGAACGACTAGGGATGAGCAGTTCTTC
CDR3: CASSPGTTRDEQFF

D: .
V: TRBV4-1
size: .
J: TRBJ1-1
DNA: TGCGCCAGCAGCGAAAACGGGGGTTCGGGATCTTTCTTT
CDR3: CASSENGGSGSFF

D: .
V: TRBV6-5
size: .
J: TRBJ2-1
DNA: TGTGCCAGCAGTCGCCAGGTTCAAAATGAGCAGTTCTTC
CDR3: CASSRQVQNEQFF

D: TRBD1
V: TRBV9
size: .
J: TRBJ1-6
DNA: TGTGCCAGCAGCGCCCCGGGACAGTCACCCCTCCACTTT
CDR3: CASSAPGQSPLHF

D: .
V: TRBV11-2
size: few
J: TRBJ1-6
DNA: TGTGCCAGCAGCCCCCAGAGGGCAGGGAATTCACCCCTCCACTTT
CDR3: CASSPQRAGNSPLHF

D: TRBD2
V: TRBV6-6
size: .
J: TRBJ2-7
DNA: TGTGCCAGCAGTTACGTGGCGGGAGGCGACGAGCAGTACTTC
CDR3: CASSYVAGGDEQYF